The T cell receptor beta chain described here comes from a study of human T cells and chemical hapten exposure. As the library was built, unique molecular identifiers were attached to individual cDNA molecules. Using its own MiXCR run on the RACE reads, TCRdb lists one record per CDR3 protein. The table lists 30,000 to 40,000 distinct CDR3 sequences, about 12% of them singletons, with approximately 2.2% in the top ten. The CDR3 sequence is 14 residues long. V gave up 10 bases and J gave up 5 bases, with 21 bases separating them. Time point here: patch test 3, about 24 weeks after DPC sensitization. Treatment described: therapeutic diphenylcyclopropenone sensitization with weekly scalp DPC. Total RNA extraction was carried out from unfractionated whole blood. Ahead of each patch test application, blood was drawn. This clonotype occurred many times.

The sequenced sample was whole blood, obtained in connection with sensitization to the hapten diphenylcyclopropenone (DPC). V and J are TRBV23-1 and TRBJ2-7; D not certain. TRBV23-1 is an ORF for which the function is uncertain. This TCR was recovered from a woman in her thirties or forties with alopecia areata. Some clones in this sample may be carry-over from other donors' samples. DNA for the CDR3: TGCGCCACCTCGCGAGCCAATATTCCCCACGAGCAGTACTTC. This translates into CATSRANIPHEQYF.